This is a list of T cell receptor beta chains from one sample in a study of T-cell reconstitution after alpha-beta-depleted transplantation in children. Via MiXCR, TCRdb re-called the PCR reads, giving one row per CDR3 protein. The repertoire has hundreds of thousands of distinct CDR3 sequences, about 23% of them found once; the top ten carry 14%. Specimen: PBMCs, mostly from graft donor cells, collected 360 days after TCRalphabeta/CD19-depleted stem cell transplant. These receptors originate from a boy in the first two years of life who had a stem cell transplant for acute myeloid leukemia, so the T cells may come from the graft donor. Both conserved end residues are part of each CDR3. D genes are given only for firm matches. Clone size is given for some rows only: seen once, a few or many times, or a class if the clone is expanded.

CDR3 DNA	CDR3 protein	D gene	V gene	clone size	J gene
TGTGCCAGCTCAGTCCTACAGGCCGGGGAGCTGTTTTTT	CASSVLQAGELFF	-	TRBV28	many	TRBJ2-2
TGCAGTGCTAGATTGCCTCTAGCGGAAGACAATGAGCAGTTCTTC	CSARLPLAEDNEQFF	TRBD2	TRBV20-1	many	TRBJ2-1
TGTGCCAGCAGCTTAGGCGGTATGGGGCCCGATACGCAGTATTTT	CASSLGGMGPDTQYF	-	TRBV13	few	TRBJ2-3
TGTGCCAGCAGCCCACGGGCGAGCTCTGGAAACACCATATATTTT	CASSPRASSGNTIYF	-	TRBV11-2	many	TRBJ1-3
TGTGCCATCAGCCCTGGGACAGGCAATCAGCCCCAGCATTTT	CAISPGTGNQPQHF	TRBD1	TRBV10-3	few	TRBJ1-5
TGTGCCAGCAGCGCCGAACCAGGGGCAGGCTTGGTCAATGAGCAGTTCTTC	CASSAEPGAGLVNEQFF	-	TRBV9	many	TRBJ2-1
TGTGCCAGCAGTGACGGGACTTACACTGAAGCTTTCTTT	CASSDGTYTEAFF	-	TRBV25-1	few	TRBJ1-1
TGTGCCAGCAGCGCCTGGAGCTACGAGCAGTACTTC	CASSAWSYEQYF	-	TRBV7-9	-	TRBJ2-7
TGTGCCAGCAGTCCTGGGACACCCTTGAACACTGAAGCTTTCTTT	CASSPGTPLNTEAFF	-	TRBV12-3/TRBV12-4	once	TRBJ1-1
TGCGCCAGCAGCACAGCTCAGGGGAACACCGGGGAGCTGTTTTTT	CASSTAQGNTGELFF	-	TRBV5-1	-	TRBJ2-2
TGTGCCAGCAGCTTGGTGCCTAGCGGGGGGGCGGAGCAGTACTTC	CASSLVPSGGAEQYF	TRBD2	TRBV7-2	few	TRBJ2-7
TGTGCCAGCAGCCCCGCGGGACTAGCGGGGACAGATACGCAGTATTTT	CASSPAGLAGTDTQYF	TRBD2	TRBV7-9	many	TRBJ2-3
TGCGCCAGCAGCTTGGATAGGCCGATGAACACTGAAGCTTTCTTT	CASSLDRPMNTEAFF	-	TRBV5-1	few	TRBJ1-1